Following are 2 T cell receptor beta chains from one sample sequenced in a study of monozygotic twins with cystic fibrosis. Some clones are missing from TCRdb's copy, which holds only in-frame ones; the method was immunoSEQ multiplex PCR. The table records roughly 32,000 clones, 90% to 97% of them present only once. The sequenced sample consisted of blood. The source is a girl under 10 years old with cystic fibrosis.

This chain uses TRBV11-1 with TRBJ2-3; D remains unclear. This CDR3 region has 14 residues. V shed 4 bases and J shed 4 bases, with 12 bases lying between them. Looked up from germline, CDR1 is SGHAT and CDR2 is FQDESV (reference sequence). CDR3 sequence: CASSWGPLPDTQYF. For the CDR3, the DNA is TGTGCCAGCAGCTGGGGTCCTCTACCAGATACGCAGTATTTT.

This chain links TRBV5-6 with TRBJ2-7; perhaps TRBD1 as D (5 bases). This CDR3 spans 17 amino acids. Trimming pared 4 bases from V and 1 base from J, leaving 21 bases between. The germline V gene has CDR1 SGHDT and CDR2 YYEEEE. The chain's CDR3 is CASSHYRQTRNSYEQYF. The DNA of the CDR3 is TGTGCCAGCAGCCACTATCGACAGACCCGAAATTCCTACGAGCAGTACTTC.